A single TCR beta chain is shown here with its context. Antigen specificity is unknown. Looked up from germline, CDR1 is LNHNV and CDR2 is YYDKDF (reference sequence). The CDR3 has 13 residues. The V end was cut by 0 bases, the J end by 6 bases, with 8 bases between. This entry comes from a study of vaccination and CD4 T cells after COVID-19. Study summary: Nasal swab PCR had detected SARS-CoV-2 in convalescent patients, nine mild and one severe. Drawing of post-COVID samples took place a median about 100 days after diagnosis (range 35 to 161).

The Oncomine TCR Beta short-read assay was applied to DNA of cultured CD4+ T cells. Investigators isolated genomic DNA from cultured CD4+ T cells. TCRdb ran MiXCR on the PCR reads and lists one entry per CDR3 protein. The sample shows 20,000 to 30,000 distinct CDR3 sequences, 35% to 40% of them seen only once. Time point given: late sampling 161 to 241 days after vaccination in a few convalescent patients. Regarding treatment: roughly 10-day PBMC culture with coronavirus spike peptide pools or control peptides (ViraFEST assay). Peptide pool stimulation in ViraFEST expanded antigen-specific T cells, whose TCRs were then sequenced.

The rearrangement uses TRBV15 and TRBJ1-2; D unclear. The clonotype comes from a human donor who had recovered from COVID-19. Specimen: CD4+ T cells from blood, cultured in vitro, collected about 7 months after SARS-CoV-2 vaccination. The chain's CDR3 is CATSRDGRDGYTF. In DNA, the CDR3 is TGTGCCACCAGCAGAGATGGGAGGGATGGCTACACCTTC.